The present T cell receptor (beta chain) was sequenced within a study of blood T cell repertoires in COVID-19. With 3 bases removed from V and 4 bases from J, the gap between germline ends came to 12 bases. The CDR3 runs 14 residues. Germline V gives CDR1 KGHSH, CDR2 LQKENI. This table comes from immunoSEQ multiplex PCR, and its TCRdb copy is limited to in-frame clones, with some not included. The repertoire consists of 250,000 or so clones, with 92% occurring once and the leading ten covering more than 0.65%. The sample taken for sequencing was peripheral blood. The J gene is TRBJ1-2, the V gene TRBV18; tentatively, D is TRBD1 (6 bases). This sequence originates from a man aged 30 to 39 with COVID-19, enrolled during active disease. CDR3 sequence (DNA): TGTGCCAGCTCACCGGACAGACCCCGCTATGGCTACACCTTC. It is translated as CASSPDRPRYGYTF.